There are a few counts of the clone carrying this T cell receptor beta chain. Its specificity is unknown. This record belongs to a study of T cells in Graves' hyperthyroidism and ophthalmopathy. Study outcomes and limitations: The model predicted ophthalmopathy a median around seven months before onset.

Using RNA transcripts as the source, TCR beta CDR3 regions were amplified. An initial round of RT-PCR targeting the TCR CDR3 relied on the HTBI primer set. TCRdb used MiXCR to reprocess the multiplex PCR reads, holding one entry per CDR3 protein. This sample yields hundreds of thousands of distinct CDR3 sequences, of which around 20% are seen a single time; 50% to 75% belongs to the top ten. This CDR3 is built from 15 residues. Germline trimming cut 4 bases from V and 3 bases from J; bases unmatched to any gene: 6. Germline V gene data show CDR1 as SEHNR and CDR2 as FQNEAQ (reference sequence). The J gene is TRBJ1-5, the V gene TRBV7-9, with TRBD1 identical over 7 bases. This TCR was recovered from a man aged 25-45 years with Graves' ophthalmopathy. Sequenced input: blood. CDR3 DNA: TGTGCCAGCAGCTCAGGGGGTACCAACAATCAGCCCCAGCATTTT. Protein: CASSSGGTNNQPQHF.